What follows are 13 T cell receptor beta chains derived from one specimen sequenced in a study of T cell changes during pregnancy in multiple sclerosis. Assay: immunoSEQ multiplex PCR; the TCRdb copy retains only in-frame clones and omits some. The table has 35,000 or so clones, just over 85% seen once. The sample was CD4+ T cells from peripheral blood mononuclear cells, taken before pregnancy. The receptors originated from a female donor with multiple sclerosis, enrolled in a pregnancy study.

The chain recombines TRBV7-2 with TRBJ2-2, with D perhaps TRBD1 (6 bases). With 5 bases removed from V and 1 base from J, the gap between germline ends came to 14 bases. The CDR3 is 16 amino acids. Germline V CDR1 and CDR2: SGHTA, FQGNSA. For the CDR3, the DNA is TGTGCCAGCAGCCCGACAGGCTTAGGGAACACCGGGGAGCTGTTTTTT. Translation: CASSPTGLGNTGELFF. Full variable domain (remainder filled in from reference TRBV7-2 and TRBJ2-2): GAGVSQSPSNKVTEKGKDVELRCDPISGHTALYWYRQSLGQGLEFLIYFQGNSAPDKSGLPSDRFSAERTGGSVSTLTIQRTQQEDSAVYLCASSPTGLGNTGELFFGEGSRLTVL.

V usage is TRBV27 and J usage is TRBJ1-2, with TRBD1 matching over 7 bases. Trimming at V came to 6 bases and at J to 2 bases, leaving 3 bases not matched to a gene. CDR3 length: 13 amino acids. Germline V gives CDR1 MNHEY, CDR2 SMNVEV (reference sequence). The CDR3 DNA sequence: TGTGCCAGCAGGTTGACAGGGAACTATGGCTACACCTTC. Encoded protein: CASRLTGNYGYTF.

V gene TRBV19 combines with J gene TRBJ1-2; 8 positions match TRBD1. The CDR3 is 16 amino acids. Per germline, CDR1 LNHDA and CDR2 SQIVND (reference sequence). Trimming at V came to 3 bases and at J to 7 bases, leaving 13 bases not matched to a gene. The DNA for the CDR3 is TGTGCCAGTAGTATTGCTCCCCGCAGGGGGCGACGTGGCTACACCTTC. Translation: CASSIAPRRGRRGYTF.

This clone was recorded a few times. This chain joins TRBV7-9 and TRBJ2-1; 8 nucleotides agree with TRBD2. Germline lookup yields CDR1 SEHNR and CDR2 FQNEAQ (reference sequence). J was trimmed by 8 bases and V by 4 bases; bases with no gene match: 10. The CDR3 sequence is 15 residues long. The CDR3 DNA is TGTGCCAGCAGCTCGATGAGGGACGGGAGGGATGAGCAGTTCTTC. Translation gives CASSSMRDGRDEQFF.

This rearrangement joins TRBV6-1 to TRBJ1-2; D is undetermined. The germline V gene encodes CDR1 MNHNS and CDR2 SASEGT. The CDR3 loop spans 14 amino acids. V was pared by 4 bases and J by 1 base, with 10 bases between. The CDR3 loop is CASSGLTLNYGYTF. The CDR3 DNA reads TGTGCCAGCAGTGGACTGACGCTTAACTATGGCTACACCTTC.

This chain uses TRBV6-5 with TRBJ1-1; 9 bases fit TRBD1. The junction had 6 bases not matched to a gene; V was cut back by 4 bases and J by 0 bases. Germline V gene sequence: CDR1 MNHEY, CDR2 SVGAGI. The CDR3 has 16 residues. The CDR3 DNA reads TGTGCCAGCAGTTTCGGGACAGGGAGGATGAACACTGAAGCTTTCTTT. This codes for CASSFGTGRMNTEAFF.

The chain recombines TRBV6-5 with TRBJ1-5; D uncertain. Trimming took off 5 bases at V and 3 bases at J, with 8 bases between the two ends. The CDR3 has 13 amino acids. Germline V lookup: CDR1 MNHEY, CDR2 SVGAGI. The CDR3 DNA reads as TGTGCCAGCAGTGAACATGTCAATCAGCCCCAGCATTTT. It translates to CASSEHVNQPQHF.

J is TRBJ2-3 and V is TRBV6-5, with D possibly being TRBD2 (6 bases). CDR1 and CDR2 from the germline V gene are MNHEY and SVGAGI. Trimming took 6 bases from V and 3 from J, leaving 10 bases between them. The CDR3 is made up of 13 amino acids. The chain's CDR3 is CASRRAGTDTQYF. The CDR3 coding sequence is TGTGCCAGCAGGCGAGCGGGTACAGATACGCAGTATTTT.

This CDR3 reads CASSSGLAGDYEQYF. The CDR3 DNA follows: TGTGCCAGCAGCTCAGGACTAGCGGGAGACTACGAGCAGTACTTC. V and J are TRBV5-4 and TRBJ2-7; TRBD2 agrees at 13 bases. J lost 3 bases, V lost 3 bases, and 3 bases had no gene match. Germline V gene sequence: CDR1 SGHNT, CDR2 YYREEE (reference sequence). This CDR3 has 15 residues.

The table lists this clone with a count of one. The chain employs TRBV6-1 and TRBJ2-1; 7 bases agree with TRBD1. CDR3 size: 13 residues. With V trimmed by 10 bases and J by 4 bases, 7 bases remained unmatched. The V gene's germline CDR1 is MNHNS and CDR2 SASEGT. This CDR3 reads CATQQGFYNEQFF. In DNA, the CDR3 is TGTGCCACACAACAGGGGTTTTACAATGAGCAGTTCTTC.

The gene calls are TRBV6-6 and TRBJ1-2; 12 bases align to TRBD1. This CDR3 contains 13 residues. CDR1 is MNHNY and CDR2 is SVGAGI in the germline V gene (reference sequence). With V trimmed by 7 bases and J by 7 bases, 4 bases remained unmatched. CDR3 in amino acids: CASNRDRGLGYTF. As DNA, the CDR3 is TGTGCCAGCAACAGGGACAGGGGGCTTGGCTACACCTTC.

This clone was counted once. CDR3 residues: CASSKRRGDADTQYF. The CDR3 region has the DNA TGTGCCAGTAGTAAGAGGCGGGGAGACGCAGATACGCAGTATTTT. The V and J genes are TRBV19 and TRBJ2-3; D is possibly TRBD2 (6 bases). Trimming removed 4 bases from V and 4 bases from J, with 15 bases in between. The CDR3 runs 15 residues. CDR1 is LNHDA, CDR2 SQIVND, per germline (reference sequence).

The rearrangement links TRBV4-2 to TRBJ2-1; D gene uncertain. CDR3 length: 13 amino acids. Germline V gene sequence: CDR1 LGHNA, CDR2 YNFKEQ. Between the trimmed V and J ends, which lost 0 bases and 6 bases, there was a span of 6 bases. The chain's CDR3 is CASSQDKFNEQFF. CDR3 sequence (DNA): TGTGCCAGCAGCCAAGATAAATTCAATGAGCAGTTCTTC.